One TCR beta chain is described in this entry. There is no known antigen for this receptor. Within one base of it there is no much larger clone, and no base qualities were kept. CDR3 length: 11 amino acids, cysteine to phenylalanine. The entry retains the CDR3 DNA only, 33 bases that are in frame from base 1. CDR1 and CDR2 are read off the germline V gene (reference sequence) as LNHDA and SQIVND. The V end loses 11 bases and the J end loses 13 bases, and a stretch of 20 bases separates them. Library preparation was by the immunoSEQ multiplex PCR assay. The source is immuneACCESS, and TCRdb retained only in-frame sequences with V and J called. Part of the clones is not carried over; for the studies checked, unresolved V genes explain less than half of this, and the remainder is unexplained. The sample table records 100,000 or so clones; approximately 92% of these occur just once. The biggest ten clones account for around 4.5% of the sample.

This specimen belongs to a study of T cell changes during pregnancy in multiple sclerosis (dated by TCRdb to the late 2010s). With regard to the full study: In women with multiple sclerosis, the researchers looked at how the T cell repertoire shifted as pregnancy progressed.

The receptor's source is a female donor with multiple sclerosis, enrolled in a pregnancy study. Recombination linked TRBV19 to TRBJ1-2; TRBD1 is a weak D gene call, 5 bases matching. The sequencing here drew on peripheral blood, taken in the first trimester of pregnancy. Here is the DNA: TGTGCCTCCCGAGGGAGGGGTCCGGCCACCTTC. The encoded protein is CASRGRGPATF.